These 27 T cell receptor beta chains were all obtained from the same sample, sequenced in a study of T cell responses to AZD1222 COVID-19 vaccine (dated by TCRdb to about 2021). Interpreted using the paper, the time point label stands for: baseline before first vaccination. The library was built by means of the immunoSEQ multiplex PCR assay. TCRdb's version of the immuneACCESS table is confined to in-frame rearrangements and falls short of the full clone set. An unresolved V gene accounts for under half of the shortfall where checked; the remainder is of unknown origin. Here the sample has under 140,000 clones; approximately 90% occur a single time. 1.6% of the sample belongs to the ten largest clones. This sample comprised peripheral blood, obtained on day 0 of AZD1222 vaccination. These receptors were taken from an adult in good health.

This clone was detected only a few times. CDR3 protein: CASSPGLGTDTQYF. Here the CDR3 DNA reads TGTGCCAGCAGCCCAGGGTTGGGGACAGATACGCAGTATTTT. The chain combines TRBV7-9 with TRBJ2-3; maybe TRBD1 (5 bases). V was cut by 5 bases and J by 3 bases, with 12 bases left in between. Germline assignment: CDR1 SEHNR and CDR2 FQNEAQ (reference sequence). The CDR3 is 14 residues long. The entire variable domain, with the rest obtained from reference TRBV7-9 and TRBJ2-3, is as follows: DTGVSQNPRHKITKRGQNVTFRCDPISEHNRLYWYRQTLGQGPEFLTYFQNEAQLEKSRLLSDRFSAERPKGSFSTLEIQRTEQGDSAMYLCASSPGLGTDTQYFGPGTRLTVL.

This clone was detected a few times. The rearrangement joins TRBV5-1 to TRBJ2-7; a possible D gene is TRBD1 (6 bases). The CDR3 runs to 15 residues. The V and J ends lost 0 bases and 5 bases respectively, with 15 bases between them. Looked up from germline, CDR1 is SGHRS and CDR2 is YFSETQ. The CDR3 coding sequence is TGCGCCAGCAGCTTGGGGTCAGGGGTCATCAACGAGCAGTACTTC. Amino acid sequence: CASSLGSGVINEQYF. The full variable domain, its missing parts supplied by reference TRBV5-1 and TRBJ2-7, is KAGVTQTPRYLIKTRGQQVTLSCSPISGHRSVSWYQQTPGQGLQFLFEYFSETQRNKGNFPGRFSGRQFSNSRSEMNVSTLELGDSALYLCASSLGSGVINEQYFGPGTRLTVT.

This clone occurred once. The chain is built from TRBV23-1 and TRBJ2-1, with D unclear. TRBV23-1 is filed as an ORF, its function uncertain. The CDR3 runs 15 residues. V lost 4 bases to trimming and J lost 6 bases, with 16 bases between them. The CDR3 nucleotides are TGCGCCAGCAGTCTTCAGGAGAAACAAATCAATGAGCAGTTCTTC. Residues: CASSLQEKQINEQFF.

This rearrangement joins TRBV4-2 to TRBJ1-2, with 8 positions matching TRBD1. The CDR3 runs 14 residues. Germline V CDR1 and CDR2: LGHNA, YNFKEQ. After removal of 5 bases from V and 3 bases from J, the junction contained 5 bases not matched to a gene. The CDR3 spells CASSKTTGDYGYTF. Here the CDR3 DNA reads TGTGCCAGCAGCAAGACGACAGGGGACTATGGCTACACCTTC.

This chain joins TRBV5-8 and TRBJ2-4, with D possibly matching TRBD2 (5 bases). The germline V gene has CDR1 SGHTS and CDR2 YDEGEE. V was cut by 4 bases and J by 6 bases, with 20 bases left in between. The CDR3 contains 16 residues. The CDR3 coding sequence is TGTGCCAGCAGCCTCGCCGTCCGCGGGCCTCCAAACATTCAGTACTTC. This translates into CASSLAVRGPPNIQYF.

The J gene is TRBJ1-1, the V gene TRBV25-1; 9 nucleotides match TRBD1. Trimming cost V 6 bases and J 5 bases; bases outside gene matches: 4. The CDR3 length is 13 residues. Germline V CDR1 and CDR2: MGHDK, SYGVNS. CDR3 DNA sequence: TGTGCCAGCAGCAAAGGACAGGGGACTGAAGCTTTCTTT. It translates to CASSKGQGTEAFF.

This clone was seen only once. The chain couples TRBV5-1 to TRBJ1-2; weak D call: TRBD1 (6 bases). The germline V and J ends were trimmed by 1 base and 10 bases, with 17 bases remaining between them. CDR1 is SGHRS and CDR2 is YFSETQ in the germline V gene. CDR3 length equals 14 residues. In DNA, the CDR3 is TGCGCCAGCAGCTTGACCCAGGACAGCCCGATCTACACCTTC. Its translation is CASSLTQDSPIYTF.

The chain combines TRBV5-1 with TRBJ1-5; D is undetermined. This CDR3 comprises 14 residues. Trimming shortened V by 5 bases and J by 1 base, and 10 bases separated the two germline ends. Germline V gene data show CDR1 as SGHRS and CDR2 as YFSETQ. The CDR3 coding sequence is TGCGCCAGCAGGGAAGGAACCAGCAATCAGCCCCAGCATTTT. The encoded protein is CASREGTSNQPQHF. Full variable domain (rest looked up from reference TRBV5-1 and TRBJ1-5): KAGVTQTPRYLIKTRGQQVTLSCSPISGHRSVSWYQQTPGQGLQFLFEYFSETQRNKGNFPGRFSGRQFSNSRSEMNVSTLELGDSALYLCASREGTSNQPQHFGDGTRLSIL.

This sequence joins TRBV30 and TRBJ2-3, with D hard to call. V lost 4 bases and J lost 1, with 18 bases in between. Germline loops: CDR1 GTSNPN, CDR2 SVGIG (reference sequence). CDR3 length: 16 residues. The CDR3 here is CAWTGGRIGRTDTQYF. The CDR3, as DNA: TGTGCCTGGACTGGTGGGCGTATTGGCCGCACAGATACGCAGTATTTT.

The chain links TRBV7-9 to TRBJ2-1; tentatively, D is TRBD2 (5 bases). Germline CDR1 SEHNR, CDR2 FQNEAQ (reference sequence). Trimming shortened V by 5 bases and J by 0 bases, and 11 bases separated the two germline ends. This CDR3 spans 15 amino acids. The CDR3 bases are TGTGCCAGCAGCCAAAGCGGATACTCCTACAATGAGCAGTTCTTC. Translation gives CASSQSGYSYNEQFF.

The chain links TRBV7-9 to TRBJ1-1; possibly TRBD1 for D (5 bases). The CDR3 runs to 14 residues. Germline CDR1 reads SEHNR; CDR2 reads FQNEAQ (reference sequence). Trimming cost V 5 bases and J 3 bases, with 13 bases left between them. The CDR3 DNA is TGTGCCAGCAGCCCGGACACAAGATACACTGAAGCTTTCTTT. Translation: CASSPDTRYTEAFF.

This chain joins TRBV3-1 (or the pseudogene TRBV3-2) and TRBJ1-1; D not certain. There are 11 residues in the CDR3. V lost 4 bases, J lost 7 bases, and 7 bases lay in between. Per germline, CDR1 LGHDT and CDR2 YNNKEL (reference sequence). The CDR3 is CASSLQGEAFF. The CDR3, as DNA: TGTGCCAGCAGCCTACAAGGTGAAGCTTTCTTT.

The V gene is TRBV15, the J gene TRBJ1-5; D remains unclear. The CDR3 totals 15 residues. Trimming left V 0 bases short and J 6 bases short, with 12 bases between. In germline, CDR1 is LNHNV, CDR2 YYDKDF (reference sequence). CDR3 protein: CATSRDPTEGQPQHF. The CDR3 DNA is TGTGCCACCAGCAGAGATCCTACAGAGGGTCAGCCCCAGCATTTT.

The rearrangement joins TRBV4-1 to TRBJ1-4; TRBD1 is a possible D gene (5 bases). CDR1 and CDR2 from the germline V gene are MGHRA and YSYEKL. CDR3 length equals 15 residues. Trimming took 0 bases from V and 3 from J, leaving 8 bases between them. CDR3 in amino acids: CASSQEGVANEKLFF. The CDR3, as DNA: TGCGCCAGCAGCCAAGAGGGGGTAGCTAATGAAAAACTGTTTTTT.

The V and J genes are TRBV18 and TRBJ1-2; 7 bases line up with TRBD1. Losses at the gene ends were 4 bases for V and 5 bases for J; bases not matched to a gene: 7. CDR1 is KGHSH, CDR2 LQKENI, per germline. The CDR3 is made up of 14 amino acids. CDR3: CASSLTGTDYGYTF. CDR3 nucleotide sequence: TGTGCCAGCTCACTAACGGGGACAGATTATGGCTACACCTTC.

V is TRBV12-3 or TRBV12-4 and J is TRBJ1-1; TRBD1 aligns across 9 bases. V was pared by 6 bases and J by 6 bases, with 5 bases of the junction left unmatched. This CDR3 is built from 13 residues. The CDR3 protein is CASRGQGYAEAFF. The CDR3 region has the DNA TGTGCCAGCAGGGGACAGGGATACGCTGAAGCTTTCTTT.

The chain couples TRBV4-1 to TRBJ1-2; D remains ambiguous. Looked up from germline, CDR1 is MGHRA and CDR2 is YSYEKL. The CDR3 length is 15 residues. Trimming removed 3 bases at V and 1 base at J, with 12 bases between. CDR3 sequence (DNA): TGCGCCAGCAGCCAGGCAACCGAACTTAACTATGGCTACACCTTC. Translating gives CASSQATELNYGYTF.

The chain combines TRBV6-5 with TRBJ2-7, with D perhaps being TRBD1 or TRBD2 (6 bases each). The CDR3 has 14 residues. Trimming shortened V by 0 bases and J by 5 bases, and 11 bases separated the two germline ends. Germline-derived CDR1 and CDR2 are MNHEY and SVGAGI. CDR3 sequence reads: CASSYSAGEDEQYF. DNA of the CDR3: TGTGCCAGCAGTTACTCGGCAGGGGAGGACGAGCAGTACTTC.

The chain recombines TRBV7-9 with TRBJ1-5; D call uncertain. V was pared by 1 base and J by 0 bases, with 4 bases between. CDR1 SEHNR and CDR2 FQNEAQ come from the germline V gene (reference sequence). CDR3 size: 14 residues. CDR3 in DNA: TGTGCCAGCAGCTTAGGACATAGCAATCAGCCCCAGCATTTT. Protein: CASSLGHSNQPQHF.

The gene calls are TRBV4-2 and TRBJ2-1, with a tentative D call TRBD1 (5 bases). Germline CDR1 reads LGHNA; CDR2 reads YNFKEQ. The V gene lost 3 bases and the J gene lost 4 bases, with 16 bases spanning the gap. The CDR3 length is 16 residues. This CDR3 is CASSQLPAGKYNEQFF. CDR3 nucleotide sequence: TGTGCCAGCAGCCAGCTCCCGGCAGGGAAATACAATGAGCAGTTCTTC.

This chain links TRBV6-2 or TRBV6-3 with TRBJ2-3, with 8 bases lining up with TRBD2. Germline trimming cut 2 bases from V and 0 bases from J; bases unmatched to any gene: 7. The CDR3 extends over 17 amino acids. Germline V CDR1 and CDR2: MNHEY, SVGEGT. Here the CDR3 reads CASSYRTTSVSTDTQYF. Written as DNA, the CDR3 is TGTGCCAGCAGTTACCGAACGACTAGCGTAAGCACAGATACGCAGTATTTT.

CDR3 residues: CASSQGGQVGPEAFF. The DNA of the CDR3 is TGCGCCAGCAGCCAGGGGGGACAGGTTGGTCCTGAAGCTTTCTTT. The chain carries TRBV4-1 and TRBJ1-1; 8 nucleotides agree with TRBD1. The germline V gene has CDR1 MGHRA and CDR2 YSYEKL. V lost 3 bases and J lost 6; bases outside the gene matches: 9. The CDR3 is 15 amino acids.

This chain connects TRBV6-5 to TRBJ1-2; 7 bases map to TRBD1. J lost 8 bases, V lost 5 bases, and 8 bases had no gene match. Germline CDR1 is MNHEY and CDR2 is SVGAGI. The length of the CDR3 is 13 residues. The CDR3, as DNA: TGTGCCAGCAGTCTATCCACAGGGGCCGGCTACACCTTC. Translation gives CASSLSTGAGYTF.

Only one count was recorded for this clone. The V call is TRBV27, the J call TRBJ1-5; D remains unclear. CDR1 and CDR2 from the germline V gene are MNHEY and SMNVEV (reference sequence). V gave up 3 bases and J gave up 4 bases, with 16 bases separating them. This CDR3 region has 16 residues. CDR3 in amino acids: CASSFSWEGGNQPQHF. As DNA, the CDR3 is TGTGCCAGCAGTTTCTCCTGGGAAGGAGGAAATCAGCCCCAGCATTTT.

The gene calls are TRBV10-1 and TRBJ2-7; D ambiguous. Germline V CDR1 and CDR2: WNHNN, SYGVQD (reference sequence). This CDR3 comprises 12 residues. V dropped 2 bases and J dropped 7 bases, with 9 bases sitting between them. The CDR3 spells CASSERLQEQYF. The CDR3 region has the DNA TGCGCCAGCAGTGAGAGGCTGCAAGAGCAGTACTTC.

This clone was observed once. J is TRBJ2-3 and V is TRBV5-4; either TRBD1 or TRBD2 may fit D (5 bases each). The germline CDR1 and CDR2 sequences are SGHNT and YYREEE (reference sequence). Trimming stripped 2 bases from V and 0 bases from J, with 10 bases between. The CDR3 sequence is 15 residues long. The CDR3 region is CASSFGGLSTDTQYF. In DNA, the CDR3 is TGTGCCAGCAGCTTTGGGGGTTTAAGCACAGATACGCAGTATTTT. Looking up the rest from reference TRBV5-4 and TRBJ2-3 gives the full variable domain: ETGVTQSPTHLIKTRGQQVTLRCSSQSGHNTVSWYQQALGQGPQFIFQYYREEENGRGNFPPRFSGLQFPNYSSELNVNALELDDSALYLCASSFGGLSTDTQYFGPGTRLTVL.

The chain has TRBV2 and TRBJ2-2; D is unclear. The CDR3 has 13 residues. Between the trimmed V and J ends, which lost 5 bases and 5 bases, there was a span of 9 bases. The germline gives CDR1 SNHLY, CDR2 FYNNEI. The CDR3 DNA follows: TGTGCCAGCAGTCTCAGAGGAACCGGGGAGCTGTTTTTT. This codes for CASSLRGTGELFF.